A selection of T cell receptor beta chains follows, all from one sample in a study of vaccination and CD4 T cells after COVID-19. TCRdb independently ran MiXCR on the PCR reads; one entry per CDR3 protein. The sample records approximately 11,000 distinct CDR3 sequences, about 60% being singletons. Their antigens remain unidentified. Sequencing used CD4+ T cells from blood, cultured in vitro. These receptors were collected from a human donor who had recovered from COVID-19. CDR3s leave out the opening cysteine and the closing phenylalanine or tryptophan. D genes are given only for firm matches.

length: 12
J: TRBJ2-7
D: TRBD2
V: TRBV6-1
CDR3: ASSRGGLSYEQY

length: 14
J: TRBJ2-5
D: .
V: TRBV20-1
CDR3: SARDRVGVPRETQY

length: 13
J: TRBJ1-2
D: .
V: TRBV19
CDR3: ASTPWSGANYGYT

length: 13
J: TRBJ1-2
D: .
V: TRBV4-2
CDR3: ASSQEPEGGYGYT

length: 13
J: TRBJ2-7
D: TRBD1
V: TRBV7-2
CDR3: ASSGLTGARGEQY

length: 15
J: TRBJ1-5
D: .
V: TRBV6-4
CDR3: ASSDDKDSFGNQPQH

length: 13
J: TRBJ2-1
D: .
V: TRBV7-6
CDR3: ASSSQVNSYNEQF

length: 13
J: TRBJ2-1
D: TRBD1
V: TRBV27
CDR3: ASTPQTGIYHEQF

length: 10
J: TRBJ2-1
D: .
V: TRBV20-1
CDR3: SAREVGREQF

length: 11
J: TRBJ2-5
D: .
V: TRBV6-5
CDR3: ASSYSRRETQY

length: 13
J: TRBJ1-6
D: .
V: TRBV11-1
CDR3: ASPPWGRDNSPLH

length: 17
J: TRBJ1-1
D: .
V: TRBV7-8
CDR3: ASSRSLDEIWGLNTEAF

length: 11
J: TRBJ1-2
D: .
V: TRBV7-3
CDR3: ASSPGGSYGYT

length: 14
J: TRBJ1-3
D: TRBD1
V: TRBV19
CDR3: ASSKLSGQAGNTIY

length: 11
J: TRBJ1-5
D: .
V: TRBV21-1
CDR3: ASSKAGYQPQH

length: 9
J: TRBJ2-5
D: .
V: TRBV6-1
CDR3: ASRLLETQY

length: 15
J: TRBJ1-4
D: TRBD1
V: TRBV7-9
CDR3: ASSLGQGRTSDEKLF

length: 12
J: TRBJ1-2
D: .
V: TRBV19
CDR3: ASTVQGDDYGYT

length: 15
J: TRBJ2-7
D: TRBD2
V: TRBV20-1
CDR3: SASPSGGTTLHYEQY

length: 12
J: TRBJ1-5
D: .
V: TRBV19
CDR3: ASNVVDSNQPQH

length: 12
J: TRBJ2-3
D: .
V: TRBV20-1
CDR3: SARGNGVPDTQY

length: 12
J: TRBJ1-6
D: .
V: TRBV11-1
CDR3: ASSFPSSDSPLH

length: 16
J: TRBJ2-4
D: .
V: TRBV21-1
CDR3: ARGGTSGNYLAKNIQY

length: 11
J: TRBJ1-6
D: .
V: TRBV2
CDR3: ASGVGRNSPLH

length: 13
J: TRBJ2-3
D: .
V: TRBV7-3
CDR3: ASSSTRDIADTQY

length: 11
J: TRBJ1-5
D: .
V: TRBV2
CDR3: ASSTGIQQPQH

length: 13
J: TRBJ2-5
D: TRBD2
V: TRBV24-1
CDR3: ATSDSGLASVTQY

length: 9
J: TRBJ2-1
D: .
V: TRBV19
CDR3: ASTYYNEQF

length: 10
J: TRBJ1-2
D: .
V: TRBV6-5
CDR3: ASSSGPYGYT